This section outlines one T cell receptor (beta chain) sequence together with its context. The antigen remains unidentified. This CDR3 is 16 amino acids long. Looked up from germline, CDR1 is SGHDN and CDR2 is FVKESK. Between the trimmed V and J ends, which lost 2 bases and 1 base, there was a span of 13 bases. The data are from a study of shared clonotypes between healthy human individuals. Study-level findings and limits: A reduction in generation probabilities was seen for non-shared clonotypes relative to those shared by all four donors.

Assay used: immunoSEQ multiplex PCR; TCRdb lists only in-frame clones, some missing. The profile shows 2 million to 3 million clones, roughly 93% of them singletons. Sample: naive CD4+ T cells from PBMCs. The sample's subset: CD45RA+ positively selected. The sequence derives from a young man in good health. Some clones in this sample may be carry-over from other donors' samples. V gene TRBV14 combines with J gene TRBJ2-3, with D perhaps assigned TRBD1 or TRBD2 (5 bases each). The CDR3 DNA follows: TGTGCCAGCAGCCAATCAGACCGGGACCGCACAGATACGCAGTATTTT. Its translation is CASSQSDRDRTDTQYF.